What follows describes a single T cell receptor beta chain. This clone occurred once. Its antigen is currently not known. No quality values exist for individual bases; no much larger clone is one base distant. Using the deep immunoSEQ assay, TCR CDR3 regions were amplified from genomic DNA by multiplex PCR. Extracted genomic DNA from each cell subset was spread evenly across all wells of several immunoSEQ 96-well plates, with each plate serving as a replicate. For sorted subsets, 200 to 250 ng of genomic DNA, equivalent to around 30,000 T cell genomes, went into each replicate PCR. Purified libraries were quantified with a Qubit 3.0 fluorometer, sized on a Bioanalyzer 2100, and re-quantified with the KAPA Library Quantification kit. Each immunoSEQ 96-well plate was sequenced on its own single-read 150-cycle Illumina NextSeq 550 flow cell. Processing in the source paper ran as follows. Because the immunoSEQ output included only junctional sequences and no quality scores, the filtering could not be the same as the filtering used for full-length reads. To assign V/J genes and CDR3, sequences were annotated against IMGT germline references using PyIR, a Python wrapper for IgBLAST v1.9. Reads with weak V/J assignments (E-value above 1e-6), missing CDR3, stop codons, out-of-frame junctions, or ambiguous translated residues were removed. V3J clonotypes were defined as sequences sharing the same inferred V gene, J gene, and CDR3 amino acid sequence. To compute the percentage overlap between repertoires, the number of shared unique clonotypes was divided by the size of the smaller repertoire. Three approaches were used to assess repertoire richness: RTK rarefaction, the Chao1 estimator, and Recon v2.1 estimates of unobserved clonotypes. Generation probabilities were computed with OLGA for all TCRbeta clonotypes obtained by the gDNA method from several donors. Drawn from immuneACCESS, this table holds only the in-frame rearrangements with V and J called that TCRdb kept. Clones are partly lost; checked studies trace under half to an unresolved V gene and leave the rest unexplained. V, J and clone size reflect that table, while D and trimming were determined from the DNA. The sample table lists some 1,100,000 clones, 75% to 85% of them with a count of one. The ten most abundant clones make up more than 0.45% of the sample.

These data come from a study of shared clonotypes between healthy human individuals (dated by TCRdb to about 2020). With regard to the full study: The cohort comprised a couple of women and three men aged 18 to 49 years. Per donor, three plates each were used for CD4 naive and CD4 memory, two for CD8 naive, and one for CD8 memory. To estimate repertoire size and how much clonotype sharing occurs between individuals, the study deeply sequenced the blood TCR repertoires of 4 to 6 healthy adults. Libraries were prepared and TCR repertoires were sequenced by different laboratories using diverse techniques, in order to increase sequencing depth and limit assay-specific biases. Each donor's leukapheresis produced roughly between about 0.8 and 10 billion PBMCs. Results and caveats for the whole study, not just this receptor: Even with the large sequencing depth, rarefaction of the sorted-subset datasets indicated that sequencing was incomplete. About 5% of naive CD4, roughly 3.5% of naive CD8, roughly 2.5% of memory CD4, and over 0.35% of memory CD8 clonotypes were shared across several donors. Higher generation probabilities were observed for clonotypes shared by all four sorted-subset donors than for non-shared clonotypes. Naive subsets generally had larger estimated clonotype richness than memory subsets. Sampling was limited to blood, and TCR repertoires in tissue likely differ from TCR repertoires in blood. Because the study included only a small number of donors, the genetic and exposure-history diversity represented was limited. Pairwise subsampling led to the expectation that sequencing depth would affect the degree of clonotype sharing among donors.

Donors were healthy HIV-negative adults with no recently reported acute infections or vaccinations. Every donor was a Caucasian adult living in Nashville, Tennessee, USA. Magnetic negative selection was used to enrich CD4+ T cells, after which naive cells were positively selected on CD45RA and the negative fraction became the memory subset. After blood collection by leukapheresis, PBMCs were isolated using Ficoll-Histopaque density gradient centrifugation and then cryopreserved in the vapor phase of liquid nitrogen. Analytical flow cytometry was used to check the purity and quantity of each magnetically sorted T cell population. Each sorted fraction had its genomic DNA isolated and then quantified by UV absorbance on a Nanodrop 2000c. Including the terminal cysteine and phenylalanine, the CDR3 comprises 15 residues. Of all the DNA, just the CDR3 is kept, 45 bases in frame from base 1. V lost 1 base and J lost 3 bases, and the count of bases not matched to a germline gene is 2. From the germline V gene, CDR1 is MDHEN and CDR2 is SYDVKM.

The receptor chain draws on TRBV28 and TRBJ1-5, with 8 bases matching TRBD1. The sample comprised memory CD4+ T cells from PBMCs. In the paper's terms, the cell subset or site label means: CD45RA-negative fraction. This TCR came from a man aged 18 to 29 in good health. Some clones in this sample may be carry-over from other donors' samples. The CDR3 loop reads CASSLLTGVNQPQHF. DNA sequence: TGTGCCAGCAGTTTATTGACAGGGGTCAATCAGCCCCAGCATTTT.